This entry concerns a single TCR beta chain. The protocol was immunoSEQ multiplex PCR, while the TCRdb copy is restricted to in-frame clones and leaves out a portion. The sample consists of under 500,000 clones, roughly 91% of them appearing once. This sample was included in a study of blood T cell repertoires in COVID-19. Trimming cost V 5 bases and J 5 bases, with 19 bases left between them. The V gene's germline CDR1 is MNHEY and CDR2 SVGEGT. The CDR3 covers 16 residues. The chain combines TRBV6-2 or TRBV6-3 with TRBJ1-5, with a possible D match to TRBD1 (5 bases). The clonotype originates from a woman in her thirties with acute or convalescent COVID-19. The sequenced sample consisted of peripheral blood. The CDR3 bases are TGTGCCAGCAGTCTGGAGCCCGGGAGGGGTCATCAGCCCCAGCATTTT. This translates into CASSLEPGRGHQPQHF.